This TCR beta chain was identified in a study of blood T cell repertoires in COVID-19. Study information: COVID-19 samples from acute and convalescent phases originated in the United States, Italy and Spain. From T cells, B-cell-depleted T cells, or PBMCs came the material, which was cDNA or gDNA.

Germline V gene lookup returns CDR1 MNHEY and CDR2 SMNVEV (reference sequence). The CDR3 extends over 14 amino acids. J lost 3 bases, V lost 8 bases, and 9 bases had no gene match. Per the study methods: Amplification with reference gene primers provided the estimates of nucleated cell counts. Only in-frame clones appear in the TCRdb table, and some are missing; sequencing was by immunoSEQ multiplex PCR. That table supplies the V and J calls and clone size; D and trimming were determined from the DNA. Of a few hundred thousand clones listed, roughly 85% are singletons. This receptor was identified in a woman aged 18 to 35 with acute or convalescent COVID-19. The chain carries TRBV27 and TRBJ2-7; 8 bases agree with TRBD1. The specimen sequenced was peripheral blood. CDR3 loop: CASARTGPSYEQYF. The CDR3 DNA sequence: TGTGCCAGCGCCCGGACAGGGCCCAGCTACGAGCAGTACTTC.